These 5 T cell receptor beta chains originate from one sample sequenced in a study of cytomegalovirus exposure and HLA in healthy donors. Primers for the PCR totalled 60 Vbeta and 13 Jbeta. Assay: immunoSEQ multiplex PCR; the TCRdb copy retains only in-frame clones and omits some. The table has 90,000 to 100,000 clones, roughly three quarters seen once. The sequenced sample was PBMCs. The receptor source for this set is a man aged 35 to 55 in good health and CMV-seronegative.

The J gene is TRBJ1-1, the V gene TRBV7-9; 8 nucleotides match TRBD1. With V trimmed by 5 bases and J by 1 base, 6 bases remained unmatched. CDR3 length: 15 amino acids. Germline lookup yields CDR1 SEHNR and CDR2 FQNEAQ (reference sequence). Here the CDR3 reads CASSGRQGRNTEAFF. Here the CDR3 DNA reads TGTGCCAGCAGCGGGCGACAGGGGAGGAACACTGAAGCTTTCTTT.

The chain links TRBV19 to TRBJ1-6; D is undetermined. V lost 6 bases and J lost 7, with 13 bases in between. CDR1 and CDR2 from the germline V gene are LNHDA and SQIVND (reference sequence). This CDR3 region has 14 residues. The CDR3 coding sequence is TGTGCCAGTAGCCTCGGACGGGAGAATTCACCCCTCCACTTT. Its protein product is CASSLGRENSPLHF.

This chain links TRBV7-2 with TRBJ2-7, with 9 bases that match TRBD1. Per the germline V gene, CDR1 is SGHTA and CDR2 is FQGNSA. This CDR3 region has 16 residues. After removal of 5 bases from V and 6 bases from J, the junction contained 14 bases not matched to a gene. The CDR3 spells CASSKGQGRFEREQYF. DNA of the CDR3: TGTGCCAGCAGCAAAGGACAGGGGAGATTTGAACGCGAGCAGTACTTC.

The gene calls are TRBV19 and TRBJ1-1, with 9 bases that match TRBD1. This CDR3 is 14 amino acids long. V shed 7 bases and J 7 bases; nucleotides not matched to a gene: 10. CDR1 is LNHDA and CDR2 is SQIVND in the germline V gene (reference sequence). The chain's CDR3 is CASTTTGGAGEAFF. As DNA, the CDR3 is TGTGCCAGTACCACAACAGGGGGCGCCGGTGAAGCTTTCTTT.

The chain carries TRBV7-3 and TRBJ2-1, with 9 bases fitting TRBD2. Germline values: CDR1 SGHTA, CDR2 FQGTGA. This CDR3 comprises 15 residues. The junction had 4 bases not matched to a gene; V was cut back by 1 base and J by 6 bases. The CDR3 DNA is TGTGCCAGCAGCTTAAGCGGGGGGGCCCTCAATGAGCAGTTCTTC. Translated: CASSLSGGALNEQFF.